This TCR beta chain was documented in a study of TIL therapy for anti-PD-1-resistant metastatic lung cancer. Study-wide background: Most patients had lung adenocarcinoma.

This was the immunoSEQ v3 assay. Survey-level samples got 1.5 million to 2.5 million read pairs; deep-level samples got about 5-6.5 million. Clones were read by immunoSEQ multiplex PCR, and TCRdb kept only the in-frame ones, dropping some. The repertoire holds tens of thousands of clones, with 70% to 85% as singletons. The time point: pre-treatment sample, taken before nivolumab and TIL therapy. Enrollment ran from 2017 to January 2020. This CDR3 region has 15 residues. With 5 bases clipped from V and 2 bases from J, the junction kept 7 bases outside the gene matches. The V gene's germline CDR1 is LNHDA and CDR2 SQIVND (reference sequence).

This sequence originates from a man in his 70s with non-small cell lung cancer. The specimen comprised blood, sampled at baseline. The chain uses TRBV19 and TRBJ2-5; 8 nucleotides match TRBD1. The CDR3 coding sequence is TGTGCCAGTAGTCCCGGGGACAGGCTGCAAGAGACCCAGTACTTC. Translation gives CASSPGDRLQETQYF.